This T cell receptor (beta chain) was obtained from a study of T cells in Graves' hyperthyroidism and ophthalmopathy. Overall study context: Any treatment followed the collection of peripheral blood at initial diagnosis. Study-wide results and limits: For ophthalmopathy, model prediction preceded onset by a median 6.5 months.

The CDR3 has 15 residues. Trimming took 2 bases from V and 2 from J; bases not matched to a gene: 5. Per germline, CDR1 MNHEY and CDR2 SMNVEV (reference sequence). Amplified TCR beta CDR3 regions came from RNA transcripts. The study used the HTBI primer set for a first-round RT-PCR of the TCR CDR3. MiXCR, applied by TCRdb to the multiplex PCR reads, yields one record per CDR3 protein. In the table there are hundreds of thousands of distinct CDR3 sequences, around 20% of which are singletons. A remark on this clonotype: Its antigen remains unknown.

Diagnoses were established using clinical symptoms, serum thyroxine and TRAb, thyroid ultrasound and orbital computed tomography. This TCR came from a man aged 50-59 years with Graves' ophthalmopathy. Source material: blood. The J gene is TRBJ2-7, the V gene TRBV27; 8 bases are a match to TRBD2. CDR3 residues: CASSLRREAAYEQYF. As DNA, the CDR3 is TGTGCCAGCAGTTTACGGCGGGAGGCGGCCTACGAGCAGTACTTC.